The present T cell receptor (beta chain) was sequenced within a study of post-analysis software for immune sequencing data. Whole-study context: Recorded subtypes: relapsing-remitting, secondary progressive, progressive-relapsing; some patients unannotated.

Germline V gene data show CDR1 as ENHRY and CDR2 as SYGVKD. Trimming removed 6 bases from V and 5 bases from J, with 13 bases in between. The CDR3 totals 13 residues. Researchers reported that TCR beta cDNA libraries carried unique molecular identifiers. It was from roughly 1 to 10 million T cells that approximately 500,000 cDNA molecules came. TCRdb recomputed calls from the PCR reads with MiXCR, one row per CDR3 protein. In the table there are about 770,000 distinct CDR3 sequences, around 46% of which are singletons. With respect to this clonotype: The antigen is unknown.

Overall study results and limits: In multiple sclerosis, normalized Chao1 diversity was significantly below that of controls. Patients carried roughly 5 TRBV segments more frequently than controls did, and TRBV5-6, TRBV5-1 and TRBV20-1 were among them. The F measure placed samples prepared in the same batch into strongly shared clusters.

The sequence came from a girl aged 10 to 17 with multiple sclerosis. The sequencing input was blood. V and J are TRBV10-3 and TRBJ1-2; D is unresolved. CDR3 region: CAISPRVEYGYTF. DNA of the CDR3: TGTGCCATCAGCCCTCGAGTGGAGTATGGCTACACCTTC.